Below are 13 T cell receptor beta chains sequenced from a single sample in a study of OX40 agonist ivuxolimab in advanced cancers. Measured with immunoSEQ multiplex PCR; TCRdb has only the in-frame clones, and not every one. The table records tens of thousands of clones, 60% to 80% of them present only once. Here the sequenced sample was CD4+ or CD8+ T cells sorted from blood, taken in a trial of the OX40 agonist ivuxolimab. The source of these receptors is an adult with an advanced solid tumor such as melanoma, head and neck, liver or kidney cancer.

The chain employs TRBV5-1 and TRBJ1-1, with D unclear. The CDR3 is made up of 13 amino acids. Trimming pared 4 bases from V and 2 bases from J, leaving 9 bases between. Per germline, CDR1 SGHRS and CDR2 YFSETQ. The CDR3, as DNA: TGCGCCAGCAGCCCATCCGGTAACACTGAAGCTTTCTTT. Translation gives CASSPSGNTEAFF.

This clone came up a few times. The J gene is TRBJ2-1, the V gene TRBV6-6, with TRBD2 identical over 11 bases. V gave up 6 bases and J gave up 6 bases; unmatched junction bases: 7. CDR1 MNHNY and CDR2 SVGAGI come from the germline V gene (reference sequence). There are 15 residues in the CDR3. The CDR3 sequence: CASRPLAGAFNEQFF. CDR3 nucleotide sequence: TGTGCCAGCAGACCACTAGCGGGGGCCTTCAATGAGCAGTTCTTC.

V is TRBV7-6 and J is TRBJ2-3; 12 bases match TRBD2. Losses at the gene ends were 4 bases for V and 1 base for J; bases not matched to a gene: 3. The germline CDR1 and CDR2 sequences are SGHVS and FNYEAQ. The CDR3 loop spans 16 amino acids. CDR3 DNA sequence: TGTGCCAGCAGCTCCCGGACTAGCGGGGGCACAGATACGCAGTATTTT. This codes for CASSSRTSGGTDTQYF.

This chain joins TRBV19 and TRBJ2-1; 8 positions match TRBD2. Germline assignment: CDR1 LNHDA and CDR2 SQIVND (reference sequence). V gave up 5 bases and J gave up 8 bases; unmatched junction bases: 8. This CDR3 is built from 14 residues. CDR3 sequence: CASSVQRGRDEQFF. Here the CDR3 DNA reads TGTGCCAGTAGTGTTCAGCGGGGGAGGGATGAGCAGTTCTTC.

The V gene is TRBV9, the J gene TRBJ2-7, with D perhaps matching TRBD1 (5 bases). V gave up 3 bases and J gave up 0 bases, with 7 bases separating them. The germline V gene has CDR1 SGDLS and CDR2 YYNGEE. The CDR3 covers 13 residues. The CDR3 nucleotides are TGTGCCAGCAGCGCGACAGTCTCCTACGAGCAGTACTTC. This translates into CASSATVSYEQYF. Variable domain in full (rest from reference TRBV9 and TRBJ2-7): DSGVTQTPKHLITATGQRVTLRCSPRSGDLSVYWYQQSLDQGLQFLIQYYNGEERAKGNILERFSAQQFPDLHSELNLSSLELGDSALYFCASSATVSYEQYFGPGTRLTVT.

J is TRBJ2-3 and V is TRBV9; the D is unclear. Germline V gene data show CDR1 as SGDLS and CDR2 as YYNGEE. This CDR3 has 12 residues. V was pared by 4 bases and J by 6 bases, with 9 bases between. The CDR3 DNA is TGTGCCAGCAGCCCTTACACTGATACGCAGTATTTT. Protein sequence: CASSPYTDTQYF.

The chain recombines TRBV5-1 with TRBJ2-1; D uncertain. V lost 4 bases and J lost 5, with 16 bases in between. The germline V gene has CDR1 SGHRS and CDR2 YFSETQ. The CDR3 totals 15 residues. The CDR3 coding sequence is TGCGCCAGCAGCCTAGTGAGGAGTAGCAACAATGAGCAGTTCTTC. It yields the protein CASSLVRSSNNEQFF.

The chain carries TRBV7-2 and TRBJ2-7; 9 nucleotides match TRBD2. The V gene end was trimmed by 1 base and the J gene end by 3 bases; junction bases not matched to a gene: 7. The germline CDR1 and CDR2 sequences are SGHTA and FQGNSA. The CDR3 runs 16 residues. CDR3 sequence (DNA): TGTGCCAGCAGCTTAGGGCCTAGCGGGGTGCTCTACGAGCAGTACTTC. Protein: CASSLGPSGVLYEQYF.

This clone was seen more than once but under ten times. The chain combines TRBV12-5 with TRBJ1-5; no clear D. The CDR3 has 12 residues. Germline V gives CDR1 LGHNT, CDR2 FRNRAP. V lost 2 bases and J 11 bases, leaving 10 bases between the germline ends. The CDR3 region has the DNA TGTGCTAGTGGTTTGCCTCCTGGGTCCCAGCATTTT. Translating it yields CASGLPPGSQHF.

V and J are TRBV28 and TRBJ2-1; TRBD2 matches at 10 bases. This CDR3 is built from 15 residues. V was pared by 6 bases and J by 5 bases, with 7 bases of the junction left unmatched. Germline loops: CDR1 MDHEN, CDR2 SYDVKM. The CDR3 here is CASRPGLAANNEQFF. The CDR3 nucleotides are TGTGCCAGCAGGCCTGGACTAGCGGCCAACAATGAGCAGTTCTTC.

The chain is built from TRBV7-8 and TRBJ1-1, with D hard to call. V dropped 1 base and J dropped 5 bases, with 8 bases sitting between them. Germline V lookup: CDR1 SGHVS, CDR2 FQNEAQ. This CDR3 is 13 amino acids long. This CDR3 is CASSLEGSTEAFF. The CDR3 bases are TGTGCCAGCAGCTTAGAGGGATCTACTGAAGCTTTCTTT. The variable domain in full, with the rest retrieved from reference TRBV7-8 and TRBJ1-1, is GAGVSQSPRYKVAKRGQDVALRCDPISGHVSLFWYQQALGQGPEFLTYFQNEAQLDKSGLPSDRFFAERPEGSVSTLKIQRTQQEDSAVYLCASSLEGSTEAFFGQGTRLTVV.

This clone was counted only a few times. The CDR3 DNA follows: TGTGCCAGCTCTTTGACCGGGGCAGGGCAGCAGTTCTTC. Amino acid sequence: CASSLTGAGQQFF. The rearrangement links TRBV18 to TRBJ2-1; D tentatively reads TRBD1 or TRBD2 (5 bases each). The CDR3 consists of 13 residues. Germline assignment: CDR1 KGHSH and CDR2 LQKENI. V lost 6 bases and J 11 bases, leaving 17 bases between the germline ends. Based on the CDR3 plus reference TRBV18 and TRBJ2-1, the full variable domain is NAGVMQNPRHLVRRRGQEARLRCSPMKGHSHVYWYRQLPEEGLKFMVYLQKENIIDESGMPKERFSAEFPKEGPSILRIQQVVRGDSAAYFCASSLTGAGQQFFGPGTRLTVL.

The gene calls are TRBV5-1 and TRBJ1-1, with 10 bases fitting TRBD1. The V gene end was trimmed by 2 bases and the J gene end by 4 bases; junction bases not matched to a gene: 5. The germline gives CDR1 SGHRS, CDR2 YFSETQ. This CDR3 comprises 15 residues. The CDR3 sequence is CASSLGDRGVTEAFF. CDR3 nucleotides: TGCGCCAGCAGCTTAGGGGACAGGGGCGTCACTGAAGCTTTCTTT.